This T cell receptor (beta chain) was identified during a study of Tregs in tolerant kidney transplant recipients. The study's findings and limits: Tolerant patients' donor-specific Tregs expanded beyond overall Tregs, suggesting antigen-driven growth. Findings come from small patient numbers and require larger validation.

The method was immunoSEQ multiplex PCR; TCRdb's version includes in-frame clones alone and lacks a portion of them. The sample table includes roughly 53,000 clones. Unstimulated Tregs (CD4+CD25+CD127-) and CD4+CD25- non-Tregs were sorted from PBMCs. CDR3 length equals 13 residues. CDR1 is SGHRS, CDR2 YFSETQ, per germline. Trimming shortened V by 4 bases and J by 8 bases, and 12 bases separated the two germline ends. Comment on this clone: Its antigen is undetermined. The CDR3 end falls 3 residues outside the read, so it is completed with the germline J gene.

The rearrangement uses TRBV5-1 and TRBJ1-4; no clear D gene. Material: CD4+ T cells from blood, obtained before the transplant. The TCR originated in a human donor who received a combined kidney and bone marrow transplant. The CDR3 bases that were read are TGCGCCAGCAGCGCAGGAGTTGGGGAAAAA. Protein sequence: CASSAGVGEK. The CDR3 in its entirety is CASSAGVGEKLFF. The variable domain in full, completed from reference TRBV5-1 and TRBJ1-4, reads KAGVTQTPRYLIKTRGQQVTLSCSPISGHRSVSWYQQTPGQGLQFLFEYFSETQRNKGNFPGRFSGRQFSNSRSEMNVSTLELGDSALYLCASSAGVGEKLFFGSGTQLSVL.